Given below is one T cell receptor (beta chain) in context. Its antigen is still unknown. Unique molecular identifiers had been added to the TCR beta cDNA libraries. TCRdb ran MiXCR on the PCR reads and lists one entry per CDR3 protein. The sample lists hundreds of thousands of distinct CDR3 sequences, 55% to 60% seen once, with about 11% in the top ten. This record comes from a study of post-analysis software for immune sequencing data. Background on the study: There were relapsing-remitting, secondary progressive and progressive-relapsing multiple sclerosis among the disease courses included.

The CDR3 has 16 amino acids. The germline CDR1 and CDR2 sequences are SGHVS and FQNEAQ. V lost 7 bases and J lost 0, with 16 bases in between. Study outcomes and limitations: Patients showed TRBV5-6, TRBV5-1 and TRBV20-1 among 4 or 5 TRBV segments more frequent than in controls. Strong co-clustering by F measure was seen for same-batch samples. Those with multiple sclerosis, the patient group, showed significantly lower normalized Chao1 diversity than controls.

This TCR derives from a girl aged 2 to 9 with multiple sclerosis. Sequencing was done on a sample of blood. The V and J genes are TRBV7-8 and TRBJ2-1, with D maybe TRBD2 (5 bases). CDR3 sequence reads: CASNARGFSSYNEQFF. In DNA form, the CDR3 reads TGTGCCAGCAACGCACGGGGATTCAGCTCCTACAATGAGCAGTTCTTC.